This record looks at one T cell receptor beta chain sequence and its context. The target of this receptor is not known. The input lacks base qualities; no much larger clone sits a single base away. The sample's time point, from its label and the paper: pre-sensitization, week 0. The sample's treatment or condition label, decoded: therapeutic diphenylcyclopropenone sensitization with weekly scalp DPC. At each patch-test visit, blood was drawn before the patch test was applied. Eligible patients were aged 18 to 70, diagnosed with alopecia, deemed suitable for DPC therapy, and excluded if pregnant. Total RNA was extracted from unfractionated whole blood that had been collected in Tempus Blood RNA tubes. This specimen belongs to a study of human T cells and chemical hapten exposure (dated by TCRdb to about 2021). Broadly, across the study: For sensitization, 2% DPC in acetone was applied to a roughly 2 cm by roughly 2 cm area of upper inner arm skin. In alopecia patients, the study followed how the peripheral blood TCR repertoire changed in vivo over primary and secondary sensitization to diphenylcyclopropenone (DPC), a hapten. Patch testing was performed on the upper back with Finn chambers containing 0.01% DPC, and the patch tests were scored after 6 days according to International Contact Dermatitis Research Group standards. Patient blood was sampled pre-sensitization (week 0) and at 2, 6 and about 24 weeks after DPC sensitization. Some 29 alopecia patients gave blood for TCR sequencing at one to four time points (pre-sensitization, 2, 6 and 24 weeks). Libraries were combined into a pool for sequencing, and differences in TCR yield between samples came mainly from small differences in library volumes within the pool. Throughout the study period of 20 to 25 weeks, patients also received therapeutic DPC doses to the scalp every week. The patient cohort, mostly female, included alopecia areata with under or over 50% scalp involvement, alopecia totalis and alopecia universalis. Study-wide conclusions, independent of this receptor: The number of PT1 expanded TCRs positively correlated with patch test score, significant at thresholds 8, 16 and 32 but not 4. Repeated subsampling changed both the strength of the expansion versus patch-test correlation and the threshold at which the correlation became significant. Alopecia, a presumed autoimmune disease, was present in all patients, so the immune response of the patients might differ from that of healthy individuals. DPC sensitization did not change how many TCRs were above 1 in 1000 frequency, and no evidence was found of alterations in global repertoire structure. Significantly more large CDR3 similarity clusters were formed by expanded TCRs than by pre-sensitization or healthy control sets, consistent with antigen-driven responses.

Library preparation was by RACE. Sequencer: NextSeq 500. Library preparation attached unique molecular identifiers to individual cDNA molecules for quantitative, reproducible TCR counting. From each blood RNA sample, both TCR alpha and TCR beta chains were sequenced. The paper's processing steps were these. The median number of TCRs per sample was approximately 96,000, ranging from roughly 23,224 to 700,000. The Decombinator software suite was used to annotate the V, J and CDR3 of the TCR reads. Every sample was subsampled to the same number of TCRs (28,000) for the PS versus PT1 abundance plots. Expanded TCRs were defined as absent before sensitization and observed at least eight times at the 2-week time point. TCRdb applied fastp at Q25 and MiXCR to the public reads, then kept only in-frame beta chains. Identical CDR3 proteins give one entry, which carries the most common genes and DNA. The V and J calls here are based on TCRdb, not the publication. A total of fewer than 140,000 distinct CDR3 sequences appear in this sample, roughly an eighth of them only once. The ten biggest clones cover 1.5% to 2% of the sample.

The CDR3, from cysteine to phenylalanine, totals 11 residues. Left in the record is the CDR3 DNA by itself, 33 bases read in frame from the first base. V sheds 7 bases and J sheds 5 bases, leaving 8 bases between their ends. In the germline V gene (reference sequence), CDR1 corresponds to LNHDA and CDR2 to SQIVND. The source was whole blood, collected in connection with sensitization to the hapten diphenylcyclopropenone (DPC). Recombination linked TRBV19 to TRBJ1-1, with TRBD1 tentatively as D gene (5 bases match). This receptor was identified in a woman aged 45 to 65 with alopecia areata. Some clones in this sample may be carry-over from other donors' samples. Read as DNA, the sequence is TGTGCCAGTATTAAGGGGACTGAAGCTTTCTTT. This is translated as CASIKGTEAFF.